The rows below give T cell receptor beta chains drawn from one sample of a study of blood T cell repertoires in COVID-19. Assay used: immunoSEQ multiplex PCR; TCRdb lists only in-frame clones, some missing. The sample includes about 220,000 clones, approximately 86% seen only once; the top ten take about 2.9%. The specimen sequenced was peripheral blood. The receptors originated from a woman in her thirties who had recovered from COVID-19. CDR3s include the opening cysteine and the closing phenylalanine or tryptophan. Fields, in order: J gene, V gene, D gene, clone size, CDR3 protein, CDR3 DNA. D genes are given only for firm matches. Clone size is not always given. Where it is, it says once, few, many or a class for expanded clones.

TRBJ2-7,TRBV20-1,-,once,CSADLRGEQYF,TGCAGTGCCGATCTCCGGGGGGAGCAGTACTTC
TRBJ2-2,TRBV9,-,-,CASSVGPVPKRTGELFF,TGTGCCAGCAGCGTAGGTCCGGTCCCAAAGCGGACCGGGGAGCTGTTTTTT
TRBJ1-3,TRBV4-1,TRBD1,-,CASSQGGQATNTIYF,TGCGCCAGCAGCCAAGGAGGACAGGCGACAAACACCATATATTTT
TRBJ1-6,TRBV30,TRBD1,-,CASSRGQDSPLHF,TGTGCCTCGAGCAGGGGGCAGGATTCACCCCTCCACTTT
TRBJ2-3,TRBV7-2,-,-,CASSRLGGVLDTQYF,TGTGCCAGCAGCCGTCTTGGCGGGGTGTTAGATACGCAGTATTTT
TRBJ1-5,TRBV6-1,-,-,CASSDRYQPQHF,TGTGCCAGCAGTGACAGATATCAGCCCCAGCATTTT
TRBJ1-2,TRBV30,TRBD1,-,CAWSPLNRGSYGYTF,TGTGCCTGGAGTCCCCTAAACAGGGGAAGCTATGGCTACACCTTC
TRBJ1-1,TRBV9,-,-,CASSPGQPNTEAFF,TGTGCCAGCAGCCCTGGACAGCCGAACACTGAAGCTTTCTTT
TRBJ2-3,TRBV9,-,-,CASSVEGGGAADTQYF,TGTGCCAGCAGCGTAGAGGGAGGGGGGGCCGCAGATACGCAGTATTTT
TRBJ2-2,TRBV4-2,-,many,CASSKGGRVEGELFF,TGTGCCAGCAGCAAAGGAGGCAGGGTAGAGGGGGAGCTGTTTTTT
TRBJ2-7,TRBV2,-,-,CASRPGSAYEQYF,TGTGCCAGCAGGCCGGGGTCCGCCTACGAGCAGTACTTC
TRBJ2-7,TRBV12-5,TRBD2,-,CASSGGPRQYF,TGTGCTAGTAGCGGGGGGCCGCGGCAGTACTTC
TRBJ2-1,TRBV19,TRBD1,once,CASSIRTGGYNEQFF,TGTGCCAGTAGTATAAGGACAGGGGGGTACAATGAGCAGTTCTTC
TRBJ2-1,TRBV27,TRBD1,once,CASSSQGTSSYNEQFF,TGTGCCAGCAGTTCACAGGGGACCAGCTCCTACAATGAGCAGTTCTTC
TRBJ2-2,TRBV6-4,TRBD2,few,CASSTGGTGELFF,TGTGCCAGCAGTACGGGGGGGACCGGGGAGCTGTTTTTT
TRBJ2-7,TRBV10-3,-,-,CAIRQGPLSEQYF,TGTGCCATCAGACAGGGACCTCTTTCGGAGCAGTACTTC
TRBJ2-5,TRBV20-1,TRBD2,few,CSAGLVETQYF,TGCAGTGCCGGACTAGTTGAGACCCAGTACTTC
TRBJ2-3,TRBV7-6,TRBD2,-,CASSLQRTSSTDTQYF,TGTGCCAGCAGCTTACAAAGGACTAGTTCCACAGATACGCAGTATTTT
TRBJ2-6,TRBV12-5,-,-,CASARTSGANVLTF,TGTGCTAGTGCTAGGACATCTGGGGCCAACGTCCTGACTTTC
TRBJ2-1,TRBV19,-,-,CASRLRPTYNEQFF,TGTGCCAGTAGGCTCAGGCCCACCTACAATGAGCAGTTCTTC
TRBJ2-5,TRBV6-1,TRBD2,-,CASSEISGGAVTQYF,TGTGCCAGCAGTGAAATTAGCGGGGGGGCCGTGACCCAGTACTTC
TRBJ2-3,TRBV6-5,-,-,CASSYSSISPTDTQYF,TGTGCCAGCAGTTACTCAAGCATTTCCCCCACAGATACGCAGTATTTT
TRBJ1-3,TRBV5-5,-,-,CASSLAQAAGASNTIYF,TGTGCCAGCAGCTTGGCTCAGGCCGCGGGGGCCTCGAACACCATATATTTT
TRBJ1-2,TRBV15,-,-,CATTPQEGNYGYTF,TGTGCCACCACCCCTCAAGAGGGCAACTATGGCTACACCTTC
TRBJ2-1,TRBV19,TRBD2,-,CASSIGSLGRAFF,TGTGCCAGTAGTATTGGTAGCTTGGGGAGGGCGTTCTTC
TRBJ2-3,TRBV19,TRBD1,-,CASGHRGTDTQYF,TGTGCCAGTGGTCACAGGGGGACAGATACGCAGTATTTT
TRBJ2-7,TRBV7-9,TRBD1,-,CASSSSGTGLRGVTYEQYF,TGTGCCAGCAGCTCATCCGGGACAGGGCTACGGGGCGTCACCTACGAGCAGTACTTC
TRBJ2-5,TRBV5-5,TRBD2,-,CASSLSPAGGQETQYF,TGTGCCAGCAGCTTGTCGCCAGCGGGGGGCCAAGAGACCCAGTACTTC
TRBJ1-5,TRBV24-1,-,few,CATSDSSRNQPQHF,TGTGCCACCAGTGATTCAAGCCGCAATCAGCCCCAGCATTTT
TRBJ2-6,TRBV9,-,-,CASSLTGRRSGANVLTF,TGTGCCAGCAGCTTAACAGGGCGCCGCTCTGGGGCCAACGTCCTGACTTTC
TRBJ2-7,TRBV4-3,-,-,CASSQARGAPYEQYF,TGCGCCAGCAGCCAAGCCCGGGGGGCCCCCTACGAGCAGTACTTC
TRBJ2-2,TRBV9,TRBD1,once,CASSERGQGGTGELFF,TGTGCCAGCAGCGAGAGGGGACAGGGAGGTACCGGGGAGCTGTTTTTT
TRBJ2-5,TRBV19,-,-,CASSNRGLETQYF,TGTGCCAGTAGTAATCGGGGGTTAGAGACCCAGTACTTC